The 28 T cell receptor beta chains presented below share a single source sample, sequenced in a study of control samples from healthy donors and cancer patients. Repertoires were generated with immunoSEQ multiplex PCR, while TCRdb's copy carries only in-frame clones and drops some. This sample has under 150,000 clones, with around 89% found just once. Sequenced input: PBMCs. Receptors were obtained from a woman aged 50 to 65 with colorectal cancer.

This chain joins TRBV7-9 and TRBJ2-7; perhaps TRBD2 as D (6 bases). The CDR3 has 15 residues. The V gene lost 5 bases and the J gene lost 4 bases, with 18 bases spanning the gap. The germline CDR1 and CDR2 sequences are SEHNR and FQNEAQ (reference sequence). The CDR3 DNA reads TGTGCCAGCAGCCCGTTTGAGGGCGGGGAATACGAGCAGTACTTC. This codes for CASSPFEGGEYEQYF. Drawing the rest from reference TRBV7-9 and TRBJ2-7, the complete variable domain is DTGVSQNPRHKITKRGQNVTFRCDPISEHNRLYWYRQTLGQGPEFLTYFQNEAQLEKSRLLSDRFSAERPKGSFSTLEIQRTEQGDSAMYLCASSPFEGGEYEQYFGPGTRLTVT.

The chain uses TRBV5-1 and TRBJ1-5; 8 bases match TRBD1. The germline gives CDR1 SGHRS, CDR2 YFSETQ. The J segment lost 3 bases and the V segment lost 4 bases, leaving 6 bases of the junction unmatched. CDR3 length equals 15 residues. CDR3 sequence reads: CASSRGTGVNQPQHF. CDR3 bases: TGCGCCAGCAGCAGAGGGACAGGCGTCAATCAGCCCCAGCATTTT.

The chain links TRBV7-2 to TRBJ2-5; TRBD2 matches at 12 bases. Trimming at V came to 5 bases and at J to 4 bases, leaving 2 bases not matched to a gene. Germline V gives CDR1 SGHTA, CDR2 FQGNSA. CDR3 length: 14 amino acids. CDR3 in amino acids: CASSRGLAGETQYF. CDR3 bases: TGTGCCAGCAGCCGGGGACTAGCGGGAGAGACCCAGTACTTC.

V is TRBV20-1 and J is TRBJ1-2; D call uncertain. Trimming removed 5 bases at V and 5 bases at J, with 9 bases between. Germline CDR1 reads DFQATT; CDR2 reads SNEGSKA (reference sequence). The CDR3 is made up of 11 amino acids. The CDR3 sequence: CSAPRMYGYTF. In DNA form, the CDR3 reads TGCAGTGCTCCGCGGATGTATGGCTACACCTTC.

This clone was observed a single time. This chain links TRBV2 with TRBJ1-6; TRBD1 might be the D (5 bases). The CDR3 is made up of 16 amino acids. Germline V gives CDR1 SNHLY, CDR2 FYNNEI. Deletions cut 0 bases from V and 8 bases from J, with 14 bases between. In DNA form, the CDR3 reads TGTGCCAGCAGTGAAGCAGCGGGGGGTAGGCATTCACCCCTCCACTTT. Encoded protein: CASSEAAGGRHSPLHF.

This clone has more than one count but fewer than ten. The rearrangement joins TRBV18 to TRBJ2-7, with D perhaps matching TRBD1 (6 bases). Germline V gene sequence: CDR1 KGHSH, CDR2 LQKENI. The CDR3 consists of 13 residues. V was trimmed by 3 bases and J by 3 bases, leaving 9 bases between them. CDR3 DNA sequence: TGTGCCAGCTCACCGAGGGGGAACTACGAGCAGTACTTC. Residues: CASSPRGNYEQYF.

This clone has more than one count but fewer than ten. The chain uses TRBV28 and TRBJ1-5; D not certain. The CDR3 extends over 12 amino acids. Per germline, CDR1 MDHEN and CDR2 SYDVKM. The V and J ends lost 4 bases and 6 bases respectively, with 7 bases between them. This CDR3 reads CASSSSGQPQHF. The CDR3 region has the DNA TGTGCCAGCAGTTCATCCGGTCAGCCCCAGCATTTT.

In DNA form, the CDR3 reads TGTGCCAGTAGCCAATATACAGGGTTAGGTCAGCCCCAGCATTTT. This sequence encodes CASSQYTGLGQPQHF. The rearrangement joins TRBV19 to TRBJ1-5, with TRBD1 as a possible D gene (6 bases). In germline, CDR1 is LNHDA, CDR2 SQIVND (reference sequence). The germline V and J ends were trimmed by 6 bases and 6 bases, with 18 bases remaining between them. The CDR3 is 15 residues long.

This clone came up once. The chain recombines TRBV18 with TRBJ2-5, with D maybe TRBD2 (6 bases). The germline CDR1 and CDR2 sequences are KGHSH and LQKENI. The CDR3 has 14 residues. Trimming shortened V by 2 bases and J by 5 bases, and 12 bases separated the two germline ends. The chain's CDR3 is CASSPYGGRETQYF. The CDR3 DNA sequence: TGTGCCAGCTCACCATATGGAGGGAGGGAGACCCAGTACTTC.

Note on this clone: Other nucleotide sequences from this sample produce the same CDR3. This sequence joins TRBV2 and TRBJ2-6; 9 bases are a match to TRBD2. V shed 5 bases and J 4 bases; nucleotides not matched to a gene: 9. This CDR3 comprises 17 residues. Germline assignment: CDR1 SNHLY and CDR2 FYNNEI. CDR3 sequence (DNA): TGTGCCAGCAGTCTGCGCGGGGGGGCTCCCGGGGCCAACGTCCTGACTTTC. Its protein product is CASSLRGGAPGANVLTF.

Comments on this clone: An end of the junction differs from the germline gene, which may be a read error. The chain couples TRBV18 to TRBJ1-3; no firm D call. Germline lookup yields CDR1 KGHSH and CDR2 LQKENI. This CDR3 is built from 14 residues. CDR3 region: CASSPGDWGTTIYF. CDR3 coding DNA: TGTGCCAGCTCACCGGGTGATTGGGGAACCACCATATATTTT.

CDR3 region: CASSFADLRDTQYF. CDR3 bases: TGTGCCAGCAGTTTCGCGGACCTGAGAGATACGCAGTATTTT. V gene TRBV28 combines with J gene TRBJ2-3; D gene unclear. Germline assignment: CDR1 MDHEN and CDR2 SYDVKM. CDR3 size: 14 residues. The V gene lost 3 bases and the J gene lost 5 bases, with 12 bases spanning the gap.

The chain links TRBV27 to TRBJ2-7; D uncertain. V was trimmed by 6 bases and J by 7 bases, leaving 13 bases between them. This CDR3 region has 12 residues. Germline CDR1 MNHEY, CDR2 SMNVEV (reference sequence). CDR3: CASSVILGEQYF. For the CDR3, the DNA is TGTGCCAGCAGCGTTATCTTGGGTGAGCAGTACTTC.

This rearrangement joins TRBV9 to TRBJ2-2, with 12 positions matching TRBD2. Trimming cost V 4 bases and J 4 bases; bases outside gene matches: 8. CDR3 length: 17 amino acids. Germline V lookup: CDR1 SGDLS, CDR2 YYNGEE. The CDR3 loop is CASSSRLAGDGTGELFF. DNA of the CDR3: TGTGCCAGCAGCTCACGACTAGCGGGGGATGGCACCGGGGAGCTGTTTTTT.

The J gene is TRBJ2-2, the V gene TRBV29-1, with a tentative D call TRBD1 (7 bases). CDR1 and CDR2 (germline): SQVTM, ANQGSEA. Trimming pared 4 bases from V and 13 bases from J, leaving 13 bases between. The CDR3 totals 11 residues. CDR3 loop: CSVGGDSALFF. The CDR3 DNA follows: TGCAGCGTTGGGGGGGACAGTGCGCTGTTTTTT.

The chain links TRBV9 to TRBJ2-2; D is uncertain. In germline, CDR1 is SGDLS, CDR2 YYNGEE. V lost 2 bases to trimming and J lost 6 bases, with 11 bases between them. The CDR3 totals 14 residues. Here the CDR3 reads CASSVSGLAGELFF. Written as DNA, the CDR3 is TGTGCCAGCAGCGTTTCGGGTCTGGCCGGGGAGCTGTTTTTT.

The chain recombines TRBV15 with TRBJ2-2; D gene ambiguous. Germline CDR1 and CDR2: LNHNV and YYDKDF (reference sequence). The CDR3 contains 13 residues. V lost 0 bases and J lost 7, with 6 bases in between. CDR3 coding DNA: TGTGCCACCAGCAGAGACCCAATCGGGGAGCTGTTTTTT. Its translation: CATSRDPIGELFF.

This clone was seen a handful of times. The genes are TRBV2 and TRBJ1-2; tentatively, D is TRBD1 (5 bases). Deletions cut 3 bases from V and 4 bases from J, with 15 bases between. The CDR3 runs to 15 residues. Germline CDR1 is SNHLY and CDR2 is FYNNEI. The CDR3 DNA sequence: TGTGCCAGCAGTGAGGTTTTGGGGCCCTTCTATGGCTACACCTTC. Translating gives CASSEVLGPFYGYTF.

The J gene is TRBJ2-5, the V gene TRBV9, with 13 bases matching TRBD2. With 3 bases clipped from V and 4 bases from J, the junction kept 9 bases outside the gene matches. CDR1 is SGDLS and CDR2 is YYNGEE in the germline V gene. The CDR3 length is 17 residues. The CDR3: CASSARTSGSVGETQYF. The CDR3 coding sequence is TGTGCCAGCAGCGCAAGGACTAGCGGGAGTGTAGGAGAGACCCAGTACTTC.

The chain links TRBV11-2 to TRBJ1-2, with D possibly being TRBD1 (5 bases). The CDR3 consists of 13 residues. Trimming took off 5 bases at V and 5 bases at J, with 12 bases between the two ends. Germline CDR1 is SGHAT and CDR2 is FQNNGV. The CDR3 is CASSPSGGYGYTF. The CDR3 coding sequence is TGTGCCAGCAGCCCCTCTGGGGGGTATGGCTACACCTTC.

This chain joins TRBV2 and TRBJ1-5; D remains unclear. V was pared by 0 bases and J by 10 bases, with 19 bases between. The CDR3 runs 16 residues. Germline V gene data show CDR1 as SNHLY and CDR2 as FYNNEI. This CDR3 is CASSEAPKWAVQPQHF. The CDR3 DNA reads as TGTGCCAGCAGTGAAGCGCCGAAGTGGGCAGTCCAACCCCAGCATTTT.

The chain couples TRBV5-6 to TRBJ2-5; possibly TRBD2 for D (6 bases). The CDR3 spans 14 residues. Per germline, CDR1 SGHDT and CDR2 YYEEEE. Trimming pared 5 bases from V and 1 base from J, leaving 12 bases between. The DNA of the CDR3 is TGTGCCAGCAGTTTTCTAGCGACCCAAGAGACCCAGTACTTC. This encodes CASSFLATQETQYF.

The chain joins TRBV19 to TRBJ2-7; TRBD2 might be the D (6 bases). Trimming removed 10 bases at V and 0 bases at J, with 10 bases between. This CDR3 comprises 12 residues. The germline V gene has CDR1 LNHDA and CDR2 SQIVND (reference sequence). This chain's CDR3 is CATCGASYEQYF. CDR3 nucleotide sequence: TGTGCCACCTGCGGGGCCTCCTACGAGCAGTACTTC. Filled out from reference TRBV19 and TRBJ2-7, the complete variable domain reads DGGITQSPKYLFRKEGQNVTLSCEQNLNHDAMYWYRQDPGQGLRLIYYSQIVNDFQKGDIAEGYSVSREKKESFPLTVTSAQKNPTAFYLCATCGASYEQYFGPGTRLTVT.

This clone was found once. The chain couples TRBV11-2 to TRBJ2-1; the D gene is possibly TRBD2 (5 bases). CDR3 length: 16 amino acids. Germline CDR1 is SGHAT and CDR2 is FQNNGV. V shed 4 bases and J shed 11 bases, with 24 bases lying between them. CDR3 protein: CASSSQVLGASGKQFF. The DNA for the CDR3 is TGTGCCAGCAGCTCCCAGGTGCTCGGTGCCTCCGGGAAGCAGTTCTTC.

This chain links TRBV18 with TRBJ2-3; a possible D gene is TRBD2 (6 bases). Germline CDR1 KGHSH, CDR2 LQKENI. The CDR3 has 14 residues. Deletions cut 3 bases from V and 2 bases from J, with 9 bases between. The DNA of the CDR3 is TGTGCCAGCTCACCGGGACTGAACACAGATACGCAGTATTTT. It specifies CASSPGLNTDTQYF.

The chain recombines TRBV18 with TRBJ2-5; D is perhaps TRBD1 (6 bases). Trimming cost V 3 bases and J 4 bases, with 18 bases left between them. This CDR3 spans 16 amino acids. CDR1 and CDR2 (germline): KGHSH, LQKENI. CDR3 sequence: CASSPPATGQRETQYF. The DNA for the CDR3 is TGTGCCAGCTCACCTCCCGCGACCGGACAGAGAGAGACCCAGTACTTC.

A single count supports this clone. The chain couples TRBV25-1 to TRBJ2-3, with 9 bases matching TRBD2. This CDR3 comprises 14 residues. Germline lookup yields CDR1 MGHDK and CDR2 SYGVNS. Trimming at V came to 6 bases and at J to 4 bases, leaving 5 bases not matched to a gene. In DNA form, the CDR3 reads TGTGCCAGCAGCCCGACTAGCGGACCAGATACGCAGTATTTT. Translated, it gives CASSPTSGPDTQYF. Together with reference TRBV25-1 and TRBJ2-3, the CDR3 gives the full variable domain: EADIYQTPRYLVIGTGKKITLECSQTMGHDKMYWYQQDPGMELHLIHYSYGVNSTEKGDLSSESTVSRIRTEHFPLTLESARPSHTSQYLCASSPTSGPDTQYFGPGTRLTVL.

The V and J genes are TRBV5-1 and TRBJ2-7; maybe TRBD2 (7 bases). The germline gives CDR1 SGHRS, CDR2 YFSETQ. V gave up 4 bases and J gave up 6 bases, with 20 bases separating them. The CDR3 consists of 15 residues. CDR3 in amino acids: CASSKTAEGGGEQYF. The CDR3 DNA reads TGCGCCAGCAGCAAAACCGCAGAGGGAGGGGGCGAGCAGTACTTC.